The source of this T cell receptor beta chain is a study of CD8 T cells in Susac syndrome. The ends were cut back, 5 bases at V and 0 bases at J, with 8 bases in the middle. The germline V gene has CDR1 KGHDR and CDR2 SFDVKD. The CDR3 contains 14 residues. Random hexamers were used to reverse transcribe 0.5 to 1 ug of RNA. MiXCR was run by TCRdb on the immunoSEQ multiplex PCR reads, yielding one entry per CDR3 protein. Of about 110,000 distinct CDR3 sequences listed, approximately 94% are singletons. This chain links TRBV24-1 with TRBJ2-3; D is perhaps TRBD2 (6 bases). The sequenced sample was CD8+ T cells from PBMCs. The clonotype originates from a human donor with Susac syndrome. CDR3 in DNA: TGTGCCACCAGTGCGCGGGGCAGCACAGATACGCAGTATTTT. Amino acid sequence: CATSARGSTDTQYF.